The following is a TCR beta chain sequence with its context. Replicate PCRs run on sorted subsets employed approximately 0.2 ug DNA, 30,000 to 35,000 T cell genomes. The repertoire was sequenced with immunoSEQ multiplex PCR; TCRdb's copy has only in-frame clones and lacks some. The profile covers some 1 million clones, with around 76% appearing a single time and about 1.5% taken by the ten largest. Trimming at V came to 4 bases and at J to 10 bases, leaving 12 bases not matched to a gene. This CDR3 is built from 15 residues. Germline V CDR1 and CDR2: PRHDT, FYEKMQ (reference sequence). This sample stems from a study of shared clonotypes between healthy human individuals.

This TCR derives from a man younger than 35 in good health. The rearrangement uses TRBV13 and TRBJ2-1, with 8 bases that match TRBD2. Sequencing was done on a sample of memory CD4+ T cells sorted from blood. Subset here: CD45RA-negative fraction. For the CDR3, the DNA is TGTGCCAGCAGCTCCGGGACTAGGCCTACGGGGGAGCAGTTCTTC. This translates into CASSSGTRPTGEQFF.